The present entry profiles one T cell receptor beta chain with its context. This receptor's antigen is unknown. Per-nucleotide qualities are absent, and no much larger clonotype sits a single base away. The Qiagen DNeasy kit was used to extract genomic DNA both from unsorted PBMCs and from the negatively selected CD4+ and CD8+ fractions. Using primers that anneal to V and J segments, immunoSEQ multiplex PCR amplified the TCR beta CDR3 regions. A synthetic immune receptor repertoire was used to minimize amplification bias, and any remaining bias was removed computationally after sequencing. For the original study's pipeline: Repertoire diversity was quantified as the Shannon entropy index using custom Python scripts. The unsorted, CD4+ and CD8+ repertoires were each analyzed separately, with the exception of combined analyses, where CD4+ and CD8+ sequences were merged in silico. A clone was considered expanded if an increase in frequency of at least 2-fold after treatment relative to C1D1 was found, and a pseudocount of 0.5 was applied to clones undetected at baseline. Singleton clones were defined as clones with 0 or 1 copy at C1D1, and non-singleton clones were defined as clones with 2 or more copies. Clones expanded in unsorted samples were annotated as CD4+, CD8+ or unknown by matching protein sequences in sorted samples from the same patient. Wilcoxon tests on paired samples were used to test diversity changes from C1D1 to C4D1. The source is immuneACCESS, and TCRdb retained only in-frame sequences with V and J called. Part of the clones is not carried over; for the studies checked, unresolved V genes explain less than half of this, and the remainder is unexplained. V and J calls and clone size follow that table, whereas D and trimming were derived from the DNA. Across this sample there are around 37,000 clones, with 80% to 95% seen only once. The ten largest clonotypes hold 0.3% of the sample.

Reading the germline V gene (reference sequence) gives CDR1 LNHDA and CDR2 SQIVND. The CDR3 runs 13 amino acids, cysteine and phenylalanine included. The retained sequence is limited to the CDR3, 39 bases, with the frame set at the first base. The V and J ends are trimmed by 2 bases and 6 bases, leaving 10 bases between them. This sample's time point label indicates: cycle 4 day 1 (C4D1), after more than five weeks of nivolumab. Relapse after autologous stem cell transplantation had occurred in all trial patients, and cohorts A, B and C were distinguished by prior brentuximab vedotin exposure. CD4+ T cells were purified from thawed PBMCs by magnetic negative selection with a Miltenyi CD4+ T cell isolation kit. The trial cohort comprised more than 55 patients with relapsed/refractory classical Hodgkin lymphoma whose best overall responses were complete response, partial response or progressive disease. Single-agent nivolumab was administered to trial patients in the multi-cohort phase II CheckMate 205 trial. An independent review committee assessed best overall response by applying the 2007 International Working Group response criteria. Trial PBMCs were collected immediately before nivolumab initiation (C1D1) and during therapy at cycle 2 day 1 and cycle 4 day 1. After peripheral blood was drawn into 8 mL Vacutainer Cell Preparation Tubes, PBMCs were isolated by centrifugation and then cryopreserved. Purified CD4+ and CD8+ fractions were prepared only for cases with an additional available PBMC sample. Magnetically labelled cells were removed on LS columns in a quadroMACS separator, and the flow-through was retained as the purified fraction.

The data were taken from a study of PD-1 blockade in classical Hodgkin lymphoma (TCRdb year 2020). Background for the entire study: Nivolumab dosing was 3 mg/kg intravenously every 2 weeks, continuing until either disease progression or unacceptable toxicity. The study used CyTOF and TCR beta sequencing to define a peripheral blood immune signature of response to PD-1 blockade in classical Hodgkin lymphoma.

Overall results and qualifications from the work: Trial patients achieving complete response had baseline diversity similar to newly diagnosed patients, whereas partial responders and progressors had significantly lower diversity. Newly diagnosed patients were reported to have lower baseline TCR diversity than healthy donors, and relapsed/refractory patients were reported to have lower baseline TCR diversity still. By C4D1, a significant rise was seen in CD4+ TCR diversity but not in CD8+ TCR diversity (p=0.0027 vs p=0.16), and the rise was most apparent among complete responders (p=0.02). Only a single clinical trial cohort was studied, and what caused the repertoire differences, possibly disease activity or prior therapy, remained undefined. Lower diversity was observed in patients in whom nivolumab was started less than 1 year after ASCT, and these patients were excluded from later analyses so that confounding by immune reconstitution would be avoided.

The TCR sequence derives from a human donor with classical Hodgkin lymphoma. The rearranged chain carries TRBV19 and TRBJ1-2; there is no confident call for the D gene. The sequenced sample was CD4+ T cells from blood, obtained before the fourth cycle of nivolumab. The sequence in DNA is TGTGCCAGTAGTATAAGGAGGGTTGATGGCTACACCTTC. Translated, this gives CASSIRRVDGYTF. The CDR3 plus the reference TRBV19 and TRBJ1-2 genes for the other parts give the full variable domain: DGGITQSPKYLFRKEGQNVTLSCEQNLNHDAMYWYRQDPGQGLRLIYYSQIVNDFQKGDIAEGYSVSREKKESFPLTVTSAQKNPTAFYLCASSIRRVDGYTFGSGTRLTVV.